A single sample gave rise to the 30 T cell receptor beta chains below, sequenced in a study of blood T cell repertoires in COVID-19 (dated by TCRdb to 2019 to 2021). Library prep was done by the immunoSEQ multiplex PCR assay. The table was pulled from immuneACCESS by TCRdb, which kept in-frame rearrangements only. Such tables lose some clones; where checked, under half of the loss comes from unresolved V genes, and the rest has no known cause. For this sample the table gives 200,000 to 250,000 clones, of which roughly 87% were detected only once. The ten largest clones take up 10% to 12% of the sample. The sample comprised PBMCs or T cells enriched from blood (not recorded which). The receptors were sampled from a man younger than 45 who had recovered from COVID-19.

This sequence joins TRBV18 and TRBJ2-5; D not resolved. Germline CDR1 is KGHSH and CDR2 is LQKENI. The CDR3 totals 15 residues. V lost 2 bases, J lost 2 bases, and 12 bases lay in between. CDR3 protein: CASSPNPKRQETQYF. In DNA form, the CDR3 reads TGTGCCAGCTCACCAAATCCAAAGAGGCAAGAGACCCAGTACTTC.

CDR3 nucleotides: TGTGCCAGCAGCTTAGTTCGCGGTAGAACCCAAGAGACCCAGTACTTC. It translates to CASSLVRGRTQETQYF. This sequence joins TRBV11-2 and TRBJ2-5; no firm D call. Germline CDR1 reads SGHAT; CDR2 reads FQNNGV. The CDR3 consists of 16 residues. V was clipped by 1 base and J by 1 base, with 13 bases between them.

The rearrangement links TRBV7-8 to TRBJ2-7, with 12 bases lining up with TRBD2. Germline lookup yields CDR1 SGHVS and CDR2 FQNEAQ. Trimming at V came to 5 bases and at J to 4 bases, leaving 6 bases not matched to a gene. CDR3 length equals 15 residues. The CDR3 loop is CASSHPTSGGYEQYF. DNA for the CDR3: TGTGCCAGCAGCCATCCGACTAGCGGGGGATACGAGCAGTACTTC.

The CDR3 sequence is CASSGDREKQFF. CDR3 in DNA: TGTGCCAGCAGCGGAGACAGGGAAAAGCAGTTCTTC. V usage is TRBV7-6 and J usage is TRBJ2-1; 7 bases align to TRBD1. The CDR3 extends over 12 amino acids. Germline loops: CDR1 SGHVS, CDR2 FNYEAQ. With 5 bases clipped from V and 11 bases from J, the junction kept 6 bases outside the gene matches.

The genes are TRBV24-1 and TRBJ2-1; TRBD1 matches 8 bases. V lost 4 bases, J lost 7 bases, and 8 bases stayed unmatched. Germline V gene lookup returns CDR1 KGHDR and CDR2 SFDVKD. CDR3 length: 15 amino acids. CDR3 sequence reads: CATSERQGSRNEQFF. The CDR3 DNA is TGTGCCACCAGTGAGCGACAGGGGTCCCGTAATGAGCAGTTCTTC.

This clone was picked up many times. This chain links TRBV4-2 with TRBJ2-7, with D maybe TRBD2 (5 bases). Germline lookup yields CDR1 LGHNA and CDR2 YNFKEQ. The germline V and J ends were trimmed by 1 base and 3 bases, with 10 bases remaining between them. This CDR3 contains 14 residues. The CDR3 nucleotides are TGTGCCAGCAGCCAAGCTAGCTCCGACTACGAGCAGTACTTC. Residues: CASSQASSDYEQYF.

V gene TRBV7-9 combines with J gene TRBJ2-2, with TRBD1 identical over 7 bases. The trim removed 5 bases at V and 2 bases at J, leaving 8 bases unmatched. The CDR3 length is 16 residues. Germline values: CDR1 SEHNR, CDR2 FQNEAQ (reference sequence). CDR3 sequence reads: CASSPRRTGNTGELFF. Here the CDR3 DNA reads TGTGCCAGCAGCCCCCGGCGGACAGGTAACACCGGGGAGCTGTTTTTT.

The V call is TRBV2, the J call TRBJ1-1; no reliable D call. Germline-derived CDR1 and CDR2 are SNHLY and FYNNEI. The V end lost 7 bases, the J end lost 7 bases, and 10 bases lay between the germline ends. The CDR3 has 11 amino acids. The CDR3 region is CASTLSVEAFF. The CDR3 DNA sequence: TGTGCCAGCACCCTCTCGGTTGAAGCTTTCTTT.

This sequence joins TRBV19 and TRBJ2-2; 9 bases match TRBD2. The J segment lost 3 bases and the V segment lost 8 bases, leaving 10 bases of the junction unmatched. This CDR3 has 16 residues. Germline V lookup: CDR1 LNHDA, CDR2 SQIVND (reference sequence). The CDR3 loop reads CASVRREGRDTGELFF. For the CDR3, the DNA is TGTGCCAGTGTTCGGCGGGAGGGCCGGGACACCGGGGAGCTGTTTTTT.

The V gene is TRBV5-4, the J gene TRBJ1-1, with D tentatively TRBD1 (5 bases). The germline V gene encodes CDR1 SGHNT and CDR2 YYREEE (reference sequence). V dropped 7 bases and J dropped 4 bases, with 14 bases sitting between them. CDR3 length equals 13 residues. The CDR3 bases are TGTGCCAGCGGCAATCAGGGCCCCACTGAAGCTTTCTTT. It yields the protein CASGNQGPTEAFF.

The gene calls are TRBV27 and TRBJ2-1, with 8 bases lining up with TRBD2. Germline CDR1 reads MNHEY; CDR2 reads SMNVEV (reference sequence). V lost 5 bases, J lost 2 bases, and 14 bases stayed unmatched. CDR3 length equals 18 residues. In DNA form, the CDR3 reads TGTGCCAGCAGTCCACAGAGGACTAGCCCTGCCACCTACAATGAGCAGTTCTTC. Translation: CASSPQRTSPATYNEQFF.

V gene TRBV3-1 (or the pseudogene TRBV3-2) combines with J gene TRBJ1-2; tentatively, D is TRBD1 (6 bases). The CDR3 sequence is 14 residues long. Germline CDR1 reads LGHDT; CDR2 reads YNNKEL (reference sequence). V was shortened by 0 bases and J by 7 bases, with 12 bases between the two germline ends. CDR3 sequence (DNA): TGTGCCAGCAGCCAAGATTTCAGGGGAACTGGCTACACCTTC. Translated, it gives CASSQDFRGTGYTF.

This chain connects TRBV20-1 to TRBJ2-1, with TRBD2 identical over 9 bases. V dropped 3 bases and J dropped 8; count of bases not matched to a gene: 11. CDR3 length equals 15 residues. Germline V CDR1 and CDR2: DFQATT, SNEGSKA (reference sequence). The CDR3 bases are TGCAGTGCTAGTCGAAGCGGGGGGAGGAGAGATGAGCAGTTCTTC. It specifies CSASRSGGRRDEQFF.

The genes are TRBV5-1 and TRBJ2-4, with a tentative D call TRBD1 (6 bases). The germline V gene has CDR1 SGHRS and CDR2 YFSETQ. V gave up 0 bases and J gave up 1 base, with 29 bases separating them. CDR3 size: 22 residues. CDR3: CASSLAQVGSIGYRAAKNIQYF. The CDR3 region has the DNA TGCGCCAGCAGCTTGGCCCAAGTAGGATCCATTGGGTACAGGGCGGCCAAAAACATTCAGTACTTC. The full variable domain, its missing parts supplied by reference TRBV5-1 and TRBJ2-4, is KAGVTQTPRYLIKTRGQQVTLSCSPISGHRSVSWYQQTPGQGLQFLFEYFSETQRNKGNFPGRFSGRQFSNSRSEMNVSTLELGDSALYLCASSLAQVGSIGYRAAKNIQYFGAGTRLSVL.

The CDR3 DNA reads as TGTGCCACCAGTGATTATCGGACCCAGTACTTC. It codes for CATSDYRTQYF. The chain has TRBV24-1 and TRBJ2-5; D is uncertain. The CDR3 loop spans 11 amino acids. Germline V gene lookup returns CDR1 KGHDR and CDR2 SFDVKD. V was shortened by 2 bases and J by 7 bases, with 4 bases between the two germline ends.

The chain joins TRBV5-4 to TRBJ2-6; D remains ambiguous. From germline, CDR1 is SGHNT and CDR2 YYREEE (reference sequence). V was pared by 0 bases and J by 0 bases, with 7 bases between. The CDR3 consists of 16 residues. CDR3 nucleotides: TGTGCCAGCAGCTTGGAACAGAGCTCTGGGGCCAACGTCCTGACTTTC. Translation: CASSLEQSSGANVLTF.

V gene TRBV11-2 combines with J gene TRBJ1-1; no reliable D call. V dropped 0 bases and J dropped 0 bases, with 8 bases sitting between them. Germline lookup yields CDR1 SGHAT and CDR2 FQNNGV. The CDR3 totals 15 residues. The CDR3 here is CASSLEVTLNTEAFF. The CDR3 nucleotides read TGTGCCAGCAGCTTAGAGGTGACACTGAACACTGAAGCTTTCTTT.

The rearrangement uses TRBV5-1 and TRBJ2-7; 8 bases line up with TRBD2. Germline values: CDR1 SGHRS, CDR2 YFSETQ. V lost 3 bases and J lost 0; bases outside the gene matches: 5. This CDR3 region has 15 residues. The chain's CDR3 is CASSSLAGSSYEQYF. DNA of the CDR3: TGCGCCAGCAGCTCGTTAGCGGGGAGCTCCTACGAGCAGTACTTC.

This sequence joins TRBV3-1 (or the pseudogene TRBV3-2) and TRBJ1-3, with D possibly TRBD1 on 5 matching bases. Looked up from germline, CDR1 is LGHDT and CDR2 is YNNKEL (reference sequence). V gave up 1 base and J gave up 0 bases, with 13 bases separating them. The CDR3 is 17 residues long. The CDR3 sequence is CASSQGRLGPSGNTIYF. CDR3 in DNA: TGTGCCAGCAGCCAAGGGCGTCTGGGGCCCTCTGGAAACACCATATATTTT.

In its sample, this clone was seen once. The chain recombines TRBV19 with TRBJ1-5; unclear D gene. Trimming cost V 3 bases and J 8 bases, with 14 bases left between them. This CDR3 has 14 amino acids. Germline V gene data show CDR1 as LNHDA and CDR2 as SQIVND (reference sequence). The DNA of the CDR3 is TGTGCCAGTAGTATTACCCGCGCTTATGAGCCCCAGCATTTT. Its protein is CASSITRAYEPQHF.

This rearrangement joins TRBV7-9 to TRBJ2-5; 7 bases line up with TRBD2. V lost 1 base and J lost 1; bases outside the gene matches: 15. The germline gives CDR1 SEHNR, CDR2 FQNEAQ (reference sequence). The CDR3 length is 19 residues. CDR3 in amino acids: CASSLGFGGGGSRQETQYF. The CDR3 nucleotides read TGTGCCAGCAGCTTAGGGTTTGGAGGTGGCGGGAGCCGCCAAGAGACCCAGTACTTC.

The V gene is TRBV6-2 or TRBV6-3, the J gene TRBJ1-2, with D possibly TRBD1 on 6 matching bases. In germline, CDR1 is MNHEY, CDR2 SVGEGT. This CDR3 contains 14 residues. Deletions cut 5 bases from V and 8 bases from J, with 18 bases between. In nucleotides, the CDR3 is TGTGCCAGCAGTCACCCGGGACAAACTTGGGGCTACACCTTC. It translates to CASSHPGQTWGYTF.

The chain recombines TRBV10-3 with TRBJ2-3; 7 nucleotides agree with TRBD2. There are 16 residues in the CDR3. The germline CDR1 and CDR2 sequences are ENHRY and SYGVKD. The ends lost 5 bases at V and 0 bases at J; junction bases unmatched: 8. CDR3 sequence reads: CAISSTSPRSTDTQYF. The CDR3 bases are TGTGCCATCAGTTCGACTAGCCCCCGAAGCACAGATACGCAGTATTTT.

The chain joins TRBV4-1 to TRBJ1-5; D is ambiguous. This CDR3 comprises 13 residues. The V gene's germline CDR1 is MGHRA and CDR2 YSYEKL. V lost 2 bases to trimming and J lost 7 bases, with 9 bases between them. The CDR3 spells CASSQSVSQPQHF. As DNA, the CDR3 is TGCGCCAGCAGCCAATCTGTTTCCCAGCCCCAGCATTTT.

The CDR3 is CATRASYNEQFF. The CDR3, as DNA: TGTGCCACCAGGGCCTCCTACAATGAGCAGTTCTTC. This sequence joins TRBV24-1 and TRBJ2-1; D not certain. The V and J ends lost 7 bases and 0 bases respectively, with 3 bases between them. Germline V gene data show CDR1 as KGHDR and CDR2 as SFDVKD. The CDR3 totals 12 residues.

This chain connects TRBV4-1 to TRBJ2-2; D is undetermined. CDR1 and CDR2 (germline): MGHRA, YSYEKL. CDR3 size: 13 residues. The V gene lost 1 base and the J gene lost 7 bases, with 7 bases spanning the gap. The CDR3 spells CASSQVVVGELFF. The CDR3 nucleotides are TGCGCCAGCAGCCAAGTAGTCGTCGGGGAGCTGTTTTTT.

Here the CDR3 reads CAWSFGQGYGELFF. The CDR3 coding sequence is TGTGCCTGGAGTTTCGGACAGGGGTACGGGGAGCTGTTTTTT. The V call is TRBV30, the J call TRBJ2-2; TRBD1 agrees at 9 bases. With V trimmed by 2 bases and J by 7 bases, 5 bases remained unmatched. The CDR3 has 14 residues. Germline V gives CDR1 GTSNPN, CDR2 SVGIG (reference sequence). Drawing the rest from reference TRBV30 and TRBJ2-2, the complete variable domain is SQTIHQWPATLVQPVGSPLSLECTVEGTSNPNLYWYRQAAGRGLQLLFYSVGIGQISSEVPQNLSASRPQDRQFILSSKKLLLSDSGFYLCAWSFGQGYGELFFGEGSRLTVL.

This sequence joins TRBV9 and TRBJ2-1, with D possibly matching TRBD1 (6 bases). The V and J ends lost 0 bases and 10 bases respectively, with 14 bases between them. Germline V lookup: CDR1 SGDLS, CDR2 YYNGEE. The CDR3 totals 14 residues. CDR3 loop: CASSVAPLGQEQFF. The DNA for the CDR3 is TGTGCCAGCAGCGTAGCCCCCCTAGGACAGGAGCAGTTCTTC.

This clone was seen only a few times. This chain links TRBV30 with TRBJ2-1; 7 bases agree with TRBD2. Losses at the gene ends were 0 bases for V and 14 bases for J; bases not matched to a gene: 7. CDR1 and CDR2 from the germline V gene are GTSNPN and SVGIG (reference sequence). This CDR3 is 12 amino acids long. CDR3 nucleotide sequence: TGTGCCTGGAGTGTAAACGGGGGGAGGGAGTTCTTC. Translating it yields CAWSVNGGREFF.

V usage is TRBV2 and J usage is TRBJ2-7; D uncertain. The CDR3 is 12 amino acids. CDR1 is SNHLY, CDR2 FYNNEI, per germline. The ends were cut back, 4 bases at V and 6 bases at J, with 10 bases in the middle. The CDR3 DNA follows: TGTGCCAGCAGTGCCCAGACTTCCGAGCAGTACTTC. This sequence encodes CASSAQTSEQYF.